Listed below are T cell receptor beta chains from one sample, sequenced in a study of PD-L1 blockade in urothelial cancer. The method was immunoSEQ multiplex PCR; TCRdb's version includes in-frame clones alone and lacks a portion of them. The sample holds 35,000 to 40,000 clones, 86% seen once. The sequencing used PBMCs, collected around atezolizumab (anti-PD-L1) treatment. Receptors were obtained from a man aged 55 to 70 with urothelial cancer. Each CDR3 is given with its conserved first and last residue. Each record gives: J gene, clone size, D gene, V gene, CDR3 protein, CDR3 DNA. A D gene is named only where the DNA matches it firmly. Where a row states a size, it is once, few, many or the class of an expanded clone; other rows omit it.

>TRBJ1-1|NA|TRBD1|TRBV5-1
CASSSQGAETEAFF
TGCGCCAGCAGCTCCCAGGGGGCGGAGACTGAAGCTTTCTTT
>TRBJ2-7|NA|TRBD2|TRBV7-2
CASSSGGAKGEQYF
TGTGCCAGCAGCTCCGGGGGGGCGAAAGGCGAGCAGTACTTC
>TRBJ2-1|NA|TRBD1|TRBV7-9
CASSSRWRDRVYNEQFF
TGTGCCAGCAGCTCCCGGTGGCGGGACAGGGTATACAATGAGCAGTTCTTC
>TRBJ2-3|few|TRBD1|TRBV5-1
CASSFSGTGTDTQYF
TGCGCCAGCAGCTTCTCTGGGACAGGGACAGATACGCAGTATTTT
>TRBJ1-1|NA|TRBD1|TRBV5-4
CASSSLGQGKNTEAFF
TGTGCCAGCAGCTCACTTGGACAGGGGAAGAACACTGAAGCTTTCTTT
>TRBJ2-1|NA|NA|TRBV7-9
CASSSRGDEQFF
TGTGCCAGCAGCTCCAGGGGTGATGAGCAGTTCTTC
>TRBJ1-1|NA|NA|TRBV6-4
CASSAGFGSEAFF
TGTGCCAGCAGCGCGGGGTTTGGATCTGAAGCTTTCTTT
>TRBJ2-6|NA|NA|TRBV29-1
CSVVSGPSGANVLTF
TGCAGCGTTGTCTCAGGGCCCTCTGGGGCCAACGTCCTGACTTTC
>TRBJ2-3|NA|TRBD2|TRBV7-9
CASSLDDFSGGADTQYF
TGTGCCAGCAGCTTAGATGATTTTAGCGGGGGGGCAGATACGCAGTATTTT
>TRBJ1-5|NA|NA|TRBV15
CATSRVAGAIGQPQHF
TGTGCCACCAGCAGAGTGGCGGGGGCGATAGGTCAGCCCCAGCATTTT
>TRBJ1-6|NA|TRBD1|TRBV5-4
CASSLGQVDNSPLHF
TGTGCCAGCAGCTTAGGACAGGTGGATAATTCACCCCTCCACTTT